A selection of T cell receptor beta chains follows, all from one sample in a study of T cells after yellow fever vaccination. Each CDR3 protein gets one entry after TCRdb re-called the 5' RACE reads with MiXCR. The sample holds 110,000 to 150,000 distinct CDR3 sequences, 5% to 8% seen once. The sequences come from CD4+ T cells sorted from PBMCs, collected 10 days after the yellow fever booster vaccination. These receptors originate from a man aged 25 to 45 who received the YFV17D yellow fever vaccine. Both conserved end residues are part of each CDR3. Each record gives: J gene, V gene, D gene, CDR3 protein. The D gene is left open where the match is weak.

>TRBJ2-7|TRBV3-1|TRBD1
CASSWTGAPYEQYF
>TRBJ2-4|TRBV29-1|-
CSVGTANSASRGNIQYF
>TRBJ2-2|TRBV9|-
CASSVGLSRGTGELFF
>TRBJ1-1|TRBV3-1|-
CASSQGGFMTEAFF
>TRBJ2-3|TRBV20-1|TRBD2
CSARDPASGRDTQYF
>TRBJ2-5|TRBV15|-
CATSREQGKETQYF
>TRBJ2-1|TRBV27|-
CASRPSYRNEQFF
>TRBJ2-7|TRBV4-3|-
CASSLQNDQGYEQYF
>TRBJ2-5|TRBV9|TRBD2
CASSGHSGRGETQYF
>TRBJ2-1|TRBV7-2|-
CASSLLPDDNEQFF
>TRBJ2-7|TRBV20-1|TRBD2
CSSERDNSYEQYF
>TRBJ2-7|TRBV5-5|-
CASSRGQISYEQYF
>TRBJ2-3|TRBV10-1|TRBD2
CASSPLAGDTADTQYF
>TRBJ2-5|TRBV5-1|-
CASTLGSGPQETQYF
>TRBJ1-1|TRBV7-8|-
CASTDMWRLNTEAFF
>TRBJ1-2|TRBV6-1|-
CASTRLLQETNYGYTF
>TRBJ2-7|TRBV5-4|TRBD2
CASSPGTSGHTEQYF
>TRBJ2-2|TRBV10-3|TRBD1
CAISEQGATGELFF
>TRBJ2-3|TRBV7-2|TRBD2
CASSFGLAGTSRTQYF
>TRBJ2-1|TRBV29-1|-
CSVPRSYNEQFF
>TRBJ1-2|TRBV6-5|-
CASSYSGGRGDYGYTF
>TRBJ2-6|TRBV27|-
CASSLQPGTGANVLTF
>TRBJ1-5|TRBV19|-
CASSIDQTVYFQPQHF
>TRBJ1-2|TRBV5-1|-
CASSPGVHGYTF
>TRBJ2-6|TRBV30|-
CAWTAGSLNSGANVLTF
>TRBJ2-3|TRBV12-3/TRBV12-4|-
CASSMETSTDTQYF
>TRBJ2-7|TRBV27|-
CASSLRTPWSSYEQYF
>TRBJ2-7|TRBV5-1|-
CASSFGERVNEQYF
>TRBJ2-1|TRBV24-1|-
CATSSDAQQFF
>TRBJ2-5|TRBV3-1|TRBD2
CASSHNPGGETQYF
>TRBJ2-1|TRBV19|-
CASSPRQTYNEQFF
>TRBJ2-3|TRBV5-1|-
CASSLGDPSRTMDTQYF
>TRBJ1-2|TRBV7-9|-
CASTRTENYGYTF
>TRBJ1-1|TRBV7-9|-
CASSLVRGGNTEAFF
>TRBJ2-7|TRBV3-1|-
CATCKQVPATPEQYF
>TRBJ2-5|TRBV20-1|TRBD1
CSIRQGVEETQYF
>TRBJ2-3|TRBV5-4|TRBD2
CASRGLVSDTQYF
>TRBJ2-1|TRBV20-1|-
CSARGLVDNEQFF
>TRBJ1-5|TRBV27|-
CASSKRQPHQPQHF
>TRBJ2-1|TRBV20-1|-
CSAPRQWNEQFF
>TRBJ2-1|TRBV6-5|-
CASSYRGVAPEGSEQFF
>TRBJ2-1|TRBV2|-
CASSVGSSRTDEQFF
>TRBJ1-1|TRBV12-3/TRBV12-4|-
CASSTGPPAGTEAFF
>TRBJ2-7|TRBV27|TRBD2
CASTSTGGTYEQYF
>TRBJ1-5|TRBV20-1|-
CSARDGSGPQHF
>TRBJ2-1|TRBV20-1|-
CSASRPPNIYNEQFF
>TRBJ2-7|TRBV7-2|TRBD1
CASSPTGGRNEQYF
>TRBJ2-1|TRBV5-1|TRBD2
CASSAGTSGRQVYNEQFF
>TRBJ2-3|TRBV6-1|-
CASTRGFYSTDTQYF
>TRBJ1-1|TRBV7-2|-
CASSRDRNTEAFF